The rows below give T cell receptor beta chains drawn from one sample of a study of cytomegalovirus exposure and HLA in healthy donors. This table comes from immunoSEQ multiplex PCR, and its TCRdb copy is limited to in-frame clones, with some not included. The sample carries approximately 150,000 clones, 65% to 75% recorded once. Sequencing was performed on PBMCs. The receptors originated from a human donor in good health. CDR3s leave out the opening cysteine and the closing phenylalanine or tryptophan. Each record gives: V gene, J gene, CDR3 protein.

TRBV6-5	TRBJ1-2	ASMATGDLYGYT
TRBV30	TRBJ1-6	AGSLNNNSPLH
TRBV5-8	TRBJ2-1	ASSLRRSYNEQF
TRBV6-6	TRBJ1-5	ASSYSPRGTQH
TRBV18	TRBJ2-2	ASSQGTSGGRRNTGELF
TRBV7-9	TRBJ2-7	ASSLTSGAQRSEQY
TRBV27	TRBJ1-2	ASSLKGVNYGYT
TRBV6-5	TRBJ1-2	ASSYSGGTYGYT
TRBV4-1	TRBJ2-1	ASRTGEGQAYNEQF
TRBV6-5	-	ASSYSGPYSYEQY
TRBV6-5	TRBJ1-6	ASSPTGTGSPLH
TRBV6-5	TRBJ2-3	ASSQGTDTQY
TRBV27	TRBJ1-2	ASRTTGGYGYT
TRBV9	TRBJ1-2	ASSAWTGGYT
TRBV6-1	TRBJ1-2	ASSETTANYGYT
TRBV11-2	TRBJ2-2	ASSLDGLAGSNTGELF
TRBV7-3	TRBJ1-1	ASSLDSGVGEAF
TRBV7-9	TRBJ2-1	ASSLLVGGPYNEQF
TRBV4-3	TRBJ2-1	ASSQDPVSYNEQF
TRBV5-1	TRBJ1-5	ASSPAGGENQPQH
TRBV10-3	TRBJ1-1	AIRDRVGTEAF
TRBV19	TRBJ2-7	ATVAGEGYEQY
TRBV7-6	TRBJ2-1	ASSPPLGGGWNEQF
TRBV7-9	TRBJ1-1	ASSLESNTEAF
TRBV2	TRBJ2-2	ASRTENTGELF
TRBV7-9	TRBJ2-1	ASSLRLEHNEQF
TRBV5-8	TRBJ1-5	ASSKGQDIQPQH
TRBV6-5	TRBJ2-3	ASSKSGASTDTQY
TRBV19	TRBJ2-7	ATTSGGGSYEQY
TRBV5-1	TRBJ2-3	ASSSLTSGGRTDTQY
TRBV5-4	TRBJ2-5	ASSLKEAGETQY
TRBV10-3	TRBJ2-1	AISASGGSVDEQF
TRBV27	TRBJ1-2	ASSMGLGGSYGYT
TRBV4-2	TRBJ2-4	ASSQDPGTGSPQY
TRBV11-2	TRBJ2-7	ASSLQRGSYEQY
TRBV6-6	TRBJ1-1	ASSFVGANTEAF
TRBV6-5	TRBJ1-2	ASSYYPPLPYGYT
TRBV29-1	TRBJ1-6	SDSDRDDSPLH
TRBV5-1	TRBJ1-4	ASSTNRGGDEKLF
TRBV7-2	TRBJ1-2	ASSPVGETSNYGYT
TRBV6-6	TRBJ1-6	ASSYSTDKGYSPLH
TRBV7-7	TRBJ2-7	ASSLGTSGGANEQY
TRBV6-6	TRBJ2-1	ASSYRGDEQF
TRBV5-4	TRBJ2-7	ASRGRGGVFH
TRBV7-2	TRBJ2-2	ASSPTGNSNTGELF
TRBV5-1	TRBJ2-1	ASSLDPGTTNEQF